This T cell receptor (beta chain) was recorded in a study of OX40 agonist ivuxolimab in advanced cancers. Study at large: As their treatment, patients were administered ivuxolimab, an agonistic anti-OX40 (CD134) antibody.

Concerning this clone itself: What it binds is not known.

Study results and limitations: Expanded peripheral T cells had an undetermined antigen specificity. Fewer expanded clones were found on average in CD4+ than in CD8+ T cells.

The assay was immunoSEQ multiplex PCR, and TCRdb's table has in-frame clones only and misses some. The data contain approximately 73,000 clones, roughly 85% of them singletons. The sequencing here drew on CD4+ or CD8+ T cells sorted from blood, taken in a trial of the OX40 agonist ivuxolimab. The sequence was obtained from an adult with an advanced solid tumor such as melanoma, head and neck, liver or kidney cancer.

CDR3 DNA sequence: TGTGCCTGGAGTTCAGCAGGAAACATTCAGTACTTC. Translating it yields CAWSSAGNIQYF. The rearrangement uses TRBV30 and TRBJ2-4; D remains unclear. Germline values: CDR1 GTSNPN, CDR2 SVGIG (reference sequence). Trimming stripped 2 bases from V and 6 bases from J, with 8 bases between. CDR3 length equals 12 residues.